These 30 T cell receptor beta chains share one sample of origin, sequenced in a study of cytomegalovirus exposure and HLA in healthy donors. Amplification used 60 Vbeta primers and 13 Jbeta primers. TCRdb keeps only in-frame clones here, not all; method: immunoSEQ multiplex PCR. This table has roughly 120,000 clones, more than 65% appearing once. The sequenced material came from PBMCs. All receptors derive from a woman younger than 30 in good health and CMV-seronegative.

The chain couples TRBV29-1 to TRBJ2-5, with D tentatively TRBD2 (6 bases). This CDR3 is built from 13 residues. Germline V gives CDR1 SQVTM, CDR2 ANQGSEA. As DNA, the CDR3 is TGCAGTACCATCGGGACTTTTCAAGAGACCCAGTACTTC. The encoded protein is CSTIGTFQETQYF.

In DNA, the CDR3 is TGTGCCAGCAGTTCGACGGGGAACACTGAAGCTTTCTTT. Translation: CASSSTGNTEAFF. This sequence joins TRBV2 and TRBJ1-1; no definite D call. This CDR3 contains 13 residues. In germline, CDR1 is SNHLY, CDR2 FYNNEI. The V gene lost 5 bases and the J gene lost 1 base, with 8 bases spanning the gap.

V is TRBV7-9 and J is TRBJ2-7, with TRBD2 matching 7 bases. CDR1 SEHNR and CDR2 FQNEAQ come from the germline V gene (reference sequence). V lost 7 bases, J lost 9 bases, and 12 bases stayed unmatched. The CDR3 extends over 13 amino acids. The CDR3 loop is CASTWGGSMGQYF. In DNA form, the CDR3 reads TGTGCCAGCACCTGGGGGGGTAGTATGGGGCAGTACTTC.

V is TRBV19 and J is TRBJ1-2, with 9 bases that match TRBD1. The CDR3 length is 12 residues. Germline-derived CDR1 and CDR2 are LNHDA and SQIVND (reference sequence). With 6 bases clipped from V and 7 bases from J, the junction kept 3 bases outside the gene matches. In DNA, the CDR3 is TGTGCCAGTAGGGACAGGGGTGGTGGCTACACCTTC. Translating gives CASRDRGGGYTF.

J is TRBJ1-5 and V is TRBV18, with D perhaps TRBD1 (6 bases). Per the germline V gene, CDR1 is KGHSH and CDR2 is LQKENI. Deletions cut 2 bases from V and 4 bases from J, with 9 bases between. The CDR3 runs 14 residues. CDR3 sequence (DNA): TGTGCCAGCTCACCAACAGGGTTTAATCAGCCCCAGCATTTT. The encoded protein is CASSPTGFNQPQHF.

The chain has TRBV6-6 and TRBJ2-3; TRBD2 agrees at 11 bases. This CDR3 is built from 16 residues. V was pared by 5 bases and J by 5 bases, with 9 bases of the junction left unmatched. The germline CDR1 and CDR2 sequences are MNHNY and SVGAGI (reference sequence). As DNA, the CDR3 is TGTGCCAGCAGTGCCTCAACTAGCGGGAGAATAGATACGCAGTATTTT. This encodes CASSASTSGRIDTQYF.

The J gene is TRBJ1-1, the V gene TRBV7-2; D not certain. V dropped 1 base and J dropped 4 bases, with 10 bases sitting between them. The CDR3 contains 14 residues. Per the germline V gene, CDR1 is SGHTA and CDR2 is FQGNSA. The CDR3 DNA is TGTGCCAGCAGCTTAGACCTAATTCTCACTGAAGCTTTCTTT. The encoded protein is CASSLDLILTEAFF. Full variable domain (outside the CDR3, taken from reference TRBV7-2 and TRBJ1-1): GAGVSQSPSNKVTEKGKDVELRCDPISGHTALYWYRQSLGQGLEFLIYFQGNSAPDKSGLPSDRFSAERTGGSVSTLTIQRTQQEDSAVYLCASSLDLILTEAFFGQGTRLTVV.

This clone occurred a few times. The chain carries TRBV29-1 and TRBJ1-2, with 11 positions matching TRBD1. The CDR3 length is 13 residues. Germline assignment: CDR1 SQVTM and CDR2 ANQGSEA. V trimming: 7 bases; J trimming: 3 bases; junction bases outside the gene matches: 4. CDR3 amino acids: CSAMGQGDYGYTF. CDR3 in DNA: TGCAGCGCGATGGGACAGGGGGACTATGGCTACACCTTC.

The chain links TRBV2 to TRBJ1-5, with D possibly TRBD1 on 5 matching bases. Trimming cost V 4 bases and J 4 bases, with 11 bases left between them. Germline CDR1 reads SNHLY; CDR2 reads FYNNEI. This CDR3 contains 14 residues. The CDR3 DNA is TGTGCCAGCAGTGCGGGCAGGGTAAATCAGCCCCAGCATTTT. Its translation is CASSAGRVNQPQHF.

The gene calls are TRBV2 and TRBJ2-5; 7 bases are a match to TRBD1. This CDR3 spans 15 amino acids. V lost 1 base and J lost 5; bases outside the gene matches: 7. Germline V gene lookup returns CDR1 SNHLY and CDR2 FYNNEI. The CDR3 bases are TGTGCCAGCAGTGAAGTGGTGACAGGGCTCGAGACCCAGTACTTC. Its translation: CASSEVVTGLETQYF.

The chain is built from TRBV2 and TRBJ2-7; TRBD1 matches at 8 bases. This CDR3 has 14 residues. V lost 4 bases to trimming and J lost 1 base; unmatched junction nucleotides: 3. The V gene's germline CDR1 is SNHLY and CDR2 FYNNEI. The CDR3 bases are TGTGCCAGCAGTGCGGGACAGGTATCCTACGAGCAGTACTTC. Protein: CASSAGQVSYEQYF. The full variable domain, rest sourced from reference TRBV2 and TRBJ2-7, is EPEVTQTPSHQVTQMGQEVILRCVPISNHLYFYWYRQILGQKVEFLVSFYNNEISEKSEIFDDQFSVERPDGSNFTLKIRSTKLEDSAMYFCASSAGQVSYEQYFGPGTRLTVT.

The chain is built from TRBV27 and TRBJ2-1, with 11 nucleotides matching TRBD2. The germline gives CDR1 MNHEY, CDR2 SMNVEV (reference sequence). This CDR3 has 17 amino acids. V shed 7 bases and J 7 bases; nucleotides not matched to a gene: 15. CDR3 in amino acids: CASTQKGLAEHGNEQFF. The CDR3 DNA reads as TGTGCCAGCACCCAAAAGGGACTAGCGGAACACGGGAATGAGCAGTTCTTC.

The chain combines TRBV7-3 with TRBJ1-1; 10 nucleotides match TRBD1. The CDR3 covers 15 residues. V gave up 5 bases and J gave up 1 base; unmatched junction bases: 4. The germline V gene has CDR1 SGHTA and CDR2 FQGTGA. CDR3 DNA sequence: TGTGCCAGCAGCCTAAGACAGGGGGCGAACACTGAAGCTTTCTTT. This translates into CASSLRQGANTEAFF. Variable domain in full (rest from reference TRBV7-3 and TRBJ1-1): GAGVSQTPSNKVTEKGKYVELRCDPISGHTALYWYRQSLGQGPEFLIYFQGTGAADDSGLPNDRFFAVRPEGSVSTLKIQRTERGDSAVYLCASSLRQGANTEAFFGQGTRLTVV.

This chain's CDR3 is CASSSYPGGQNTEAFF. For the CDR3, the DNA is TGTGCCAGCAGCTCGTACCCCGGGGGGCAGAACACTGAAGCTTTCTTT. The chain combines TRBV7-9 with TRBJ1-1; a weak D match, TRBD1 (6 bases). The V end lost 4 bases, the J end lost 1 base, and 16 bases lay between the germline ends. This CDR3 region has 16 residues. Germline loops: CDR1 SEHNR, CDR2 FQNEAQ (reference sequence).

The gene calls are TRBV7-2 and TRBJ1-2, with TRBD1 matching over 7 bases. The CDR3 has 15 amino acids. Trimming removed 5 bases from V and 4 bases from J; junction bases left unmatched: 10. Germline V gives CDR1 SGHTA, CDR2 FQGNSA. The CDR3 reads CASSARQGHLYGYTF. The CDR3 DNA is TGTGCCAGCAGCGCAAGACAGGGACACCTCTATGGCTACACCTTC.

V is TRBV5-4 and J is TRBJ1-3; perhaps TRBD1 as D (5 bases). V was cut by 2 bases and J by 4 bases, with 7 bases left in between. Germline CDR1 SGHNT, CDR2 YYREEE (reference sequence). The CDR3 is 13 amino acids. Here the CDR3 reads CASSFPGGNTIYF. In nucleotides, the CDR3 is TGTGCCAGCAGCTTCCCAGGGGGAAACACCATATATTTT.

CDR3: CAISGQGGRNTEAFF. CDR3 nucleotide sequence: TGTGCCATCAGTGGACAGGGGGGGCGGAACACTGAAGCTTTCTTT. This rearrangement joins TRBV10-3 to TRBJ1-1; 9 bases line up with TRBD1. Germline V lookup: CDR1 ENHRY, CDR2 SYGVKD. The trim removed 4 bases at V and 1 base at J, leaving 4 bases unmatched. The CDR3 is made up of 15 amino acids.

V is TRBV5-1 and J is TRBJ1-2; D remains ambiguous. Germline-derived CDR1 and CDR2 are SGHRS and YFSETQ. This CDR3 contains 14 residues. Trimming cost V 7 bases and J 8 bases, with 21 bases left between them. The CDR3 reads CASSKIDVLRGYTF. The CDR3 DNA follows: TGCGCCAGCTCAAAGATTGACGTACTAAGGGGCTACACCTTC.

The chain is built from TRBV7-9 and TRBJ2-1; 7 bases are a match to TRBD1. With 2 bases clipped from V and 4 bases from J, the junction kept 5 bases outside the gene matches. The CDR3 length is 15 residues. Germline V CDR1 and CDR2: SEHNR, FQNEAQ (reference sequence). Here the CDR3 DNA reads TGTGCCAGCAGCTTAACGACAGGGCGATACAATGAGCAGTTCTTC. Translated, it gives CASSLTTGRYNEQFF. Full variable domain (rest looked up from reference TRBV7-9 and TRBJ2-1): DTGVSQNPRHKITKRGQNVTFRCDPISEHNRLYWYRQTLGQGPEFLTYFQNEAQLEKSRLLSDRFSAERPKGSFSTLEIQRTEQGDSAMYLCASSLTTGRYNEQFFGPGTRLTVL.

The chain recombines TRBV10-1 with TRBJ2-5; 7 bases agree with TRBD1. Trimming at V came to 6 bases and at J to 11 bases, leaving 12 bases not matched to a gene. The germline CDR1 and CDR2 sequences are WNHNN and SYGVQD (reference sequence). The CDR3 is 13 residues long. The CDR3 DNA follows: TGCGCCAGCAGCCCCGGACAGGCCCTTATGCAGTACTTC. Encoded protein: CASSPGQALMQYF.

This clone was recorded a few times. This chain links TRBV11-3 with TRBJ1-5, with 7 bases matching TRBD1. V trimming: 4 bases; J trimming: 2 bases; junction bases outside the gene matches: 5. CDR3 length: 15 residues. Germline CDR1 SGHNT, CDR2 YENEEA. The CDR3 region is CASSCRQGRNQPQHF. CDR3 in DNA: TGTGCCAGCAGCTGCCGACAGGGCCGCAATCAGCCCCAGCATTTT.

CDR3 DNA sequence: TGTGCCAGCAGTGAAGGGACAGGGAACGGCTACACCTTC. It specifies CASSEGTGNGYTF. J is TRBJ1-2 and V is TRBV6-1, with 8 positions matching TRBD1. Germline CDR1 reads MNHNS; CDR2 reads SASEGT. The length of the CDR3 is 13 residues. V was clipped by 1 base and J by 8 bases; unmatched bases: 3.

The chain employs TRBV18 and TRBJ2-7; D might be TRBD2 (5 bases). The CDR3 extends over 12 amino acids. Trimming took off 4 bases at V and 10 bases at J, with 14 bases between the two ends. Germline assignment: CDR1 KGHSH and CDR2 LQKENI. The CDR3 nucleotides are TGTGCCAGCTCACTGCCGACTACGTTCCAGTACTTC. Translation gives CASSLPTTFQYF.

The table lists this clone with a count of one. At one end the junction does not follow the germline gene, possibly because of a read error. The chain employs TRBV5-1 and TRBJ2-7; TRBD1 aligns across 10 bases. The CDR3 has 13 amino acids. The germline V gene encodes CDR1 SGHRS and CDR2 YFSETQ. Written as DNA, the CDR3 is TGCGCCAGCAGCGGGGGACAGGGGAGCGAGCAGTGCTTC. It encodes CASSGGQGSEQCF. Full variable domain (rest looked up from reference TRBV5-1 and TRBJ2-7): KAGVTQTPRYLIKTRGQQVTLSCSPISGHRSVSWYQQTPGQGLQFLFEYFSETQRNKGNFPGRFSGRQFSNSRSEMNVSTLELGDSALYLCASSGGQGSEQCFGPGTRLTVT.

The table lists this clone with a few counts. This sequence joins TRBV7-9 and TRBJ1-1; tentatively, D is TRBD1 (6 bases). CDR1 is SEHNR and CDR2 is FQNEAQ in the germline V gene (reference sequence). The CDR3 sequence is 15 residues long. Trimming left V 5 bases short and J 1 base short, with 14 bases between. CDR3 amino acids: CASSLTGQRNTEAFF. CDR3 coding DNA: TGTGCCAGCAGCCTGACTGGACAGCGGAACACTGAAGCTTTCTTT.

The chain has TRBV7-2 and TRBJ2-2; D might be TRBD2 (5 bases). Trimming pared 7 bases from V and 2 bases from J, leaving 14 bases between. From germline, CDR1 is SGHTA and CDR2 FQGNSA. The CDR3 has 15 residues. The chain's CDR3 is CASTRSGPNTGELFF. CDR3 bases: TGTGCCAGCACCCGGAGCGGCCCTAACACCGGGGAGCTGTTTTTT.

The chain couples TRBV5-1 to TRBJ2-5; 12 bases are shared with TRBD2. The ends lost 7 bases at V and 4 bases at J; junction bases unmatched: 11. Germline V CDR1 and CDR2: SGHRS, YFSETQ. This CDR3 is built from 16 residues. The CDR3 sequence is CASGPTLAGGLETQYF. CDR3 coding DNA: TGCGCCAGCGGGCCCACTCTAGCGGGAGGGCTAGAGACCCAGTACTTC.

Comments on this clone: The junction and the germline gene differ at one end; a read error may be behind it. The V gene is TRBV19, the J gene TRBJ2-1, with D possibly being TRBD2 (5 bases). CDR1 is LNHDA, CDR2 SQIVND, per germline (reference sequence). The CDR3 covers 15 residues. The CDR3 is CASRIGRGSYNEQFF. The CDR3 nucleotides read TGTGCCAGTAGGATAGGACGGGGCTCCTACAATGAGCAGTTCTTC. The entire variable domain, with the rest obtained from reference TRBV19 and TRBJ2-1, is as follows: DGGITQSPKYLFRKEGQNVTLSCEQNLNHDAMYWYRQDPGQGLRLIYYSQIVNDFQKGDIAEGYSVSREKKESFPLTVTSAQKNPTAFYLCASRIGRGSYNEQFFGPGTRLTVL.

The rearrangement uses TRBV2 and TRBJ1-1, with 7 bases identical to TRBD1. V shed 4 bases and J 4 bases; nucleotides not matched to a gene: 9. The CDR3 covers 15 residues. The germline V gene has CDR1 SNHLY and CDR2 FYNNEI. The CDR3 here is CASSVQTGSRTEAFF. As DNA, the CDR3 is TGTGCCAGCAGTGTCCAGACAGGGAGCCGCACTGAAGCTTTCTTT.

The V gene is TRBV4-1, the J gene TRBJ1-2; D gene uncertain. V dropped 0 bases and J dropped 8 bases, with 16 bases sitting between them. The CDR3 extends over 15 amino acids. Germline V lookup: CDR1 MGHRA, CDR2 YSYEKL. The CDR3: CASSQDPSPVRGYTF. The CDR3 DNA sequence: TGCGCCAGCAGCCAAGACCCCTCCCCCGTCCGGGGCTACACCTTC.